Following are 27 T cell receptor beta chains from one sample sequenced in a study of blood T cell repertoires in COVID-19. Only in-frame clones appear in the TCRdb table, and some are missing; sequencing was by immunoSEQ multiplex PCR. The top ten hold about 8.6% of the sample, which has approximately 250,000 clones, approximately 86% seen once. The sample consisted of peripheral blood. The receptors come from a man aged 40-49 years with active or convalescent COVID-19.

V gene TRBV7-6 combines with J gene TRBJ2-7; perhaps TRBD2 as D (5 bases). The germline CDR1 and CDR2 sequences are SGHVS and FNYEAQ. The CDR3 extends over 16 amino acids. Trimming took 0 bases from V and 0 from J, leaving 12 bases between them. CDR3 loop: CASSLAVVAGSYEQYF. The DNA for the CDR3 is TGTGCCAGCAGCTTAGCTGTTGTCGCGGGCTCCTACGAGCAGTACTTC.

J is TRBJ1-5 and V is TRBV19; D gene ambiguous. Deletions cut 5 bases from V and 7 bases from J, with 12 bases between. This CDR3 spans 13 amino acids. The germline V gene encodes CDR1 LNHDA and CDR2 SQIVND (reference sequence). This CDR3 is CASSPGTRQPQHF. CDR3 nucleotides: TGTGCCAGTAGTCCAGGTACCCGCCAGCCCCAGCATTTT.

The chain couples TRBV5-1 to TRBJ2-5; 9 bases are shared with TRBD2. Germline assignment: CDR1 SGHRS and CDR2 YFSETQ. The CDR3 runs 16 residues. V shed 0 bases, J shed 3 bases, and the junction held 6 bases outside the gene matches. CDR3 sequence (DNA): TGCGCCAGCAGCTTGGACCCGTCTAGCGGGAAAGAGACCCAGTACTTC. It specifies CASSLDPSSGKETQYF.

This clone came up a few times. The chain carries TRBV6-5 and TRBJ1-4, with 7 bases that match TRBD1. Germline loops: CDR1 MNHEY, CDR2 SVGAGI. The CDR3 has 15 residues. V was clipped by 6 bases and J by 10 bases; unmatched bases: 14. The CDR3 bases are TGTGCCAGCAGGGCTGGACAGGCCGGGGCGGCAAAACTGTTTTTT. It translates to CASRAGQAGAAKLFF.

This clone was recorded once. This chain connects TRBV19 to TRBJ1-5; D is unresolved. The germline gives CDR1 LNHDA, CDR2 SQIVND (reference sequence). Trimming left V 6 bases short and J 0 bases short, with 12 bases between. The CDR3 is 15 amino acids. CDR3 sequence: CASSLATYSNQPQHF. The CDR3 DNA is TGTGCCAGTAGCCTCGCCACCTATAGCAATCAGCCCCAGCATTTT.

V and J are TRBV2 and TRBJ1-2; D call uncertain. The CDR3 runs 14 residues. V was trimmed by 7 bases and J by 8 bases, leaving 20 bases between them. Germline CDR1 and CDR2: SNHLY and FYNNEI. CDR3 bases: TGTGCCAGCACCCTTCTTGGGGTGGCGGGGGGCTACACCTTC. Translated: CASTLLGVAGGYTF.

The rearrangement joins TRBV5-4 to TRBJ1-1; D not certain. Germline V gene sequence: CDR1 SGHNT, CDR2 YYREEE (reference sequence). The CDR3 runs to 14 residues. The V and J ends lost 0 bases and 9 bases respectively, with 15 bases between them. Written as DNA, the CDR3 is TGTGCCAGCAGCTTGGATTTCGCAGGTTATAAAGCTTTCTTT. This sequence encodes CASSLDFAGYKAFF.

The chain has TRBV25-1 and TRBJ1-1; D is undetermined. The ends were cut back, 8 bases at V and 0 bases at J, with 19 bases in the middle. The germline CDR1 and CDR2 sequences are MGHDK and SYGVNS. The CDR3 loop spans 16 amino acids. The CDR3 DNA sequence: TGTGCCAGCGACTCTGGAGGGCCCCTTCTGAACACTGAAGCTTTCTTT. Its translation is CASDSGGPLLNTEAFF.

CDR3 protein: CASSPSIGENSPLHF. The CDR3 DNA reads as TGTGCCAGCAGCCCCTCGATCGGGGAAAATTCACCCCTCCACTTT. The chain combines TRBV7-9 with TRBJ1-6; unclear D gene. V was clipped by 5 bases and J by 7 bases, with 15 bases between them. The V gene's germline CDR1 is SEHNR and CDR2 FQNEAQ (reference sequence). The CDR3 is 15 amino acids.

Here the CDR3 reads CASSQASGNEQFF. CDR3 nucleotides: TGTGCCAGCAGCCAAGCATCCGGCAATGAGCAGTTCTTC. This chain uses TRBV4-2 with TRBJ2-1; D is uncertain. The CDR3 totals 13 residues. The germline V and J ends were trimmed by 1 base and 6 bases, with 7 bases remaining between them. Germline V CDR1 and CDR2: LGHNA, YNFKEQ.

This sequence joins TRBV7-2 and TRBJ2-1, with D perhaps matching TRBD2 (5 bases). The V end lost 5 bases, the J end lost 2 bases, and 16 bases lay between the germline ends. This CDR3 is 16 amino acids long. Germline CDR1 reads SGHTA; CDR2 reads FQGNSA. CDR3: CASSAPGRRTYNEQFF. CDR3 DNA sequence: TGTGCCAGCAGCGCCCCCGGCCGGAGGACCTACAATGAGCAGTTCTTC. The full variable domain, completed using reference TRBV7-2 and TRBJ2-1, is GAGVSQSPSNKVTEKGKDVELRCDPISGHTALYWYRQSLGQGLEFLIYFQGNSAPDKSGLPSDRFSAERTGGSVSTLTIQRTQQEDSAVYLCASSAPGRRTYNEQFFGPGTRLTVL.

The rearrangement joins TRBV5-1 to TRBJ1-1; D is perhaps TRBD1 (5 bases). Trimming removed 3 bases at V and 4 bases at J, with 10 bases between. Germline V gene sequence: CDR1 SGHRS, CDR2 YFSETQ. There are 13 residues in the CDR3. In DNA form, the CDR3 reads TGCGCCAGCAGCTGGGGGGTCGGCACTGAAGCTTTCTTT. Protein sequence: CASSWGVGTEAFF.

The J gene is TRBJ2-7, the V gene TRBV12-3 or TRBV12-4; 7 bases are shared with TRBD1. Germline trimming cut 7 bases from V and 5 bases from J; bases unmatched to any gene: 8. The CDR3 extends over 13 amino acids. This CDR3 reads CASKEQGIHEQYF. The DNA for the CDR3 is TGTGCCAGCAAAGAACAGGGGATTCACGAGCAGTACTTC.

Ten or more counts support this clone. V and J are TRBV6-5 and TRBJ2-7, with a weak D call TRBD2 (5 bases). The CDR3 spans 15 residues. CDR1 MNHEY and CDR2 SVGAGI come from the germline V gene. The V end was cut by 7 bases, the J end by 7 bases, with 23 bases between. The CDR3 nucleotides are TGTGCCAGCACCCCCGGAGGAGACCTACGAGTTGAGCAGTACTTC. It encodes CASTPGGDLRVEQYF.

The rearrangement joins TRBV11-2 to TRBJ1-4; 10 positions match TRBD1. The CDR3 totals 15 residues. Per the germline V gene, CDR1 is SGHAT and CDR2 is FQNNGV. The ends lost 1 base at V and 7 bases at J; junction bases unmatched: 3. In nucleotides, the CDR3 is TGTGCCAGCAGCTTAGGGACAGGGGGGGGTGAAAAACTGTTTTTT. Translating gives CASSLGTGGGEKLFF.

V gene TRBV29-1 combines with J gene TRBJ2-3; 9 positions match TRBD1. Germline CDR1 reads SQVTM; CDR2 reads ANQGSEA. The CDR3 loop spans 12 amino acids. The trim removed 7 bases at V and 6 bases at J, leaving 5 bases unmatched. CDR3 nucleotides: TGCAGCGCCGGGACAGGGTTCGATACGCAGTATTTT. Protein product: CSAGTGFDTQYF.

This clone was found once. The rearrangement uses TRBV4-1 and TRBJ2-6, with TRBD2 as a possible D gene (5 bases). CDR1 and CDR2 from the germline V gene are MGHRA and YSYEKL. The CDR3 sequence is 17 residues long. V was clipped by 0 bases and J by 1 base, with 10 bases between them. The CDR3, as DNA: TGCGCCAGCAGCCAAGATCGAGCGGAATCTGGGGCCAACGTCCTGACTTTC. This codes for CASSQDRAESGANVLTF.

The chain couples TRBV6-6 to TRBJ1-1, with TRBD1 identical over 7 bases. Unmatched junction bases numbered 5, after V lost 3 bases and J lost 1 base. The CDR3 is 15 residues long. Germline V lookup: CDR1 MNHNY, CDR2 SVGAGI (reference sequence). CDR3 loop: CASSYLGQANTEAFF. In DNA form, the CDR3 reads TGTGCCAGCAGTTATCTTGGACAGGCGAACACTGAAGCTTTCTTT.

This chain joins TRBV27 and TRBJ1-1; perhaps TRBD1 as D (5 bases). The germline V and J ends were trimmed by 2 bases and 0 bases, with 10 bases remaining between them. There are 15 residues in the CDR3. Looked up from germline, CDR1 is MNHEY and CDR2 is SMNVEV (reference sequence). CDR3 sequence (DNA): TGTGCCAGCAGTTTAGAGCAGGGCATGAACACTGAAGCTTTCTTT. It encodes CASSLEQGMNTEAFF.

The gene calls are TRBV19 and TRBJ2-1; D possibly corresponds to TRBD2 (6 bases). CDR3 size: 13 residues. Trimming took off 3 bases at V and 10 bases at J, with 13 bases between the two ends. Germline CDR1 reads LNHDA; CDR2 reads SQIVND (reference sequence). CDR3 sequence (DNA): TGTGCCAGTAGTATTGGAGGAGGGGAGGAGCAGTTCTTC. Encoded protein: CASSIGGGEEQFF.

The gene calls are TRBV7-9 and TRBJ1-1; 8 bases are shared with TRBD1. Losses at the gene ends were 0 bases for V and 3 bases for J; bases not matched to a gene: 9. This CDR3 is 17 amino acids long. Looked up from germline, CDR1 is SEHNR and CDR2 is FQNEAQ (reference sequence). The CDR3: CASSLARGTGGDTEAFF. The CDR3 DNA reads TGTGCCAGCAGCTTAGCCCGAGGGACAGGAGGAGACACTGAAGCTTTCTTT.

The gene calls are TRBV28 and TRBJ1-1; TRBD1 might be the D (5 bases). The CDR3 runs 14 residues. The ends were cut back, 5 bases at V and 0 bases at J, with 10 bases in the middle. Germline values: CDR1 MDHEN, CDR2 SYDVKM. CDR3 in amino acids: CASSNGGMNTEAFF. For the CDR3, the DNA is TGTGCCAGCAGTAACGGGGGTATGAACACTGAAGCTTTCTTT.

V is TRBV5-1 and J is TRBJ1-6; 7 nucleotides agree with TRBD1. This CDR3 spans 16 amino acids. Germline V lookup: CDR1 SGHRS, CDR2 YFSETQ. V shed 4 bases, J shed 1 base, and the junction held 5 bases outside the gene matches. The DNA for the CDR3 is TGCGCCAGCAGCCTAGGGGGACAGTCCTATAATTCACCCCTCCACTTT. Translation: CASSLGGQSYNSPLHF.

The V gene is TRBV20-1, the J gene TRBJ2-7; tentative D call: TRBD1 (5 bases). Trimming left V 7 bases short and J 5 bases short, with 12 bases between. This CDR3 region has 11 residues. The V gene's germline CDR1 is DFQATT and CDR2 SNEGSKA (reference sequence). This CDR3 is CSVAQGDEQYF. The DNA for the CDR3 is TGCAGTGTTGCCCAGGGTGACGAGCAGTACTTC.

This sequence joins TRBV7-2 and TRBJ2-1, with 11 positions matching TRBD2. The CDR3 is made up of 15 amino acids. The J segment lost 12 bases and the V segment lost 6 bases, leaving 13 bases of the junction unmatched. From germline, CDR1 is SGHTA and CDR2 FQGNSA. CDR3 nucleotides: TGTGCCAGCAGGTCCCCGGGACTAGCGGCATCTGGGCAGTTCTTC. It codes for CASRSPGLAASGQFF.

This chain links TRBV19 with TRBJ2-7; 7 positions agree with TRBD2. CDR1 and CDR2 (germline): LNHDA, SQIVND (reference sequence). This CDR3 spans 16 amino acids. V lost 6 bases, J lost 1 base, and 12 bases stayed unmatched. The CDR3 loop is CASSVAIAGSSYEQYF. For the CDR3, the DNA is TGTGCCAGTAGCGTCGCGATAGCGGGTTCGTCCTACGAGCAGTACTTC.

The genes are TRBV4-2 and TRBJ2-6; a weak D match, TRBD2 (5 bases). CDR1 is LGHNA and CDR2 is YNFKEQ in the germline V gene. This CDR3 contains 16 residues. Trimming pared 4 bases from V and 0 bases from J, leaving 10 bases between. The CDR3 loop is CASSRGLSSGANVLTF. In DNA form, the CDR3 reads TGTGCCAGCAGCCGAGGACTGAGCTCTGGGGCCAACGTCCTGACTTTC.